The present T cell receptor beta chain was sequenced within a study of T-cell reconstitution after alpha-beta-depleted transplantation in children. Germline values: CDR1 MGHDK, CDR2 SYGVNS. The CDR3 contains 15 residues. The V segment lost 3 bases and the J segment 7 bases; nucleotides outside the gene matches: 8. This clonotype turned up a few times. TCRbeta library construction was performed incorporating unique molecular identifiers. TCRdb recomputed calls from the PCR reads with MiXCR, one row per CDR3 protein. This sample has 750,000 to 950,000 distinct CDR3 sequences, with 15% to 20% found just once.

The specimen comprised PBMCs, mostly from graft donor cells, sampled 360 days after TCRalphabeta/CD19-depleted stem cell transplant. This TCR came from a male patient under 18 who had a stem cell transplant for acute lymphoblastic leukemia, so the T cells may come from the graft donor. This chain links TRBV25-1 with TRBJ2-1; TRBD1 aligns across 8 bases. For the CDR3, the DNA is TGTGCCAGCAGTGATCTAGGACAGGGATGGAATGAGCAGTTCTTC. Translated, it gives CASSDLGQGWNEQFF.